This T cell receptor beta chain is from a study of chemoradiotherapy in HPV16-positive cancers. Study-level information: Candidate HPV-specific T-cell clones and common TCR motifs came from functional assays in a couple of HPV16-positive patients. Whole-study results and caveats: Candidate HPV-specific clones and E7-related TCR motifs grew in tumor during treatment. HPV-responsive T-cell expansion during chemoradiotherapy was linked to improved recurrence-free survival in HPV16-positive patients. Functional assays defining HPV-specific T cells used only a couple of HPV16-positive patients.

CDR1 and CDR2 (germline): LNHDA, SQIVND (reference sequence). Unmatched junction bases numbered 4, after V lost 3 bases and J lost 6 bases. The CDR3 runs to 13 residues. With respect to this clone: Antigen unknown.

Generated by immunoSEQ multiplex PCR, the TCRdb table keeps only in-frame clones and is missing some. The data contain about 29,000 clones, roughly nine tenths of them singletons. This specimen consisted of blood, obtained from a patient who underwent chemoradiotherapy. The source is a human donor with HPV-associated anogenital cancer. The rearrangement links TRBV19 to TRBJ2-7; 8 nucleotides match TRBD1. The DNA for the CDR3 is TGTGCCAGTAGTATCTACAGGGGGGCCGAGCAGTACTTC. The encoded protein is CASSIYRGAEQYF.